These 10 T cell receptor beta chains share one sample of origin, sequenced in a study of blood T cells in healthy people across ages. PCR was performed a second time for roughly 7 to 12 cycles using a sample-barcoded 5' primer and a J-beta primer mix. TCRdb re-analysed the 5' RACE reads in MiXCR, keeping a single row per CDR3 protein. The data hold fewer than 2,000,000 distinct CDR3 sequences, with about two fifths observed a single time. Input material: blood. The receptors were gathered from a human donor in good health.

As for this clonotype: The conserved phenylalanine or tryptophan is not found at the CDR3 terminus, so this likely reflects a read error. The chain couples TRBV7-2 to TRBJ2-5; D gene unclear. V was trimmed by 1 base and J by 7 bases, leaving 16 bases between them. Germline lookup yields CDR1 SGHTA and CDR2 FQGNSA. The CDR3 covers 15 residues. Here the CDR3 DNA reads TGTGCCAGCAGCTTAGTCGCCGAACAAGAGACGACCCAGTACGTC. This codes for CASSLVAEQETTQYV.

The rearrangement joins TRBV4-1 to TRBJ1-2, with no clear D. The V and J ends lost 7 bases and 4 bases respectively, with 10 bases between them. Germline-derived CDR1 and CDR2 are MGHRA and YSYEKL. The CDR3 sequence is 12 residues long. The CDR3 coding sequence is TGCGCCAGCACCGATGAGGTCTATGGCTACACCTTC. Its protein is CASTDEVYGYTF.

The chain uses TRBV10-3 and TRBJ2-3; D gene unclear. Germline V gives CDR1 ENHRY, CDR2 SYGVKD. This CDR3 region has 14 residues. The V end lost 5 bases, the J end lost 0 bases, and 9 bases lay between the germline ends. The CDR3 here is CAISSKLSTDTQYF. CDR3 nucleotide sequence: TGTGCCATCAGTTCCAAACTGAGCACAGATACGCAGTATTTT.

The V and J genes are TRBV29-1 and TRBJ1-1; D is unresolved. Germline CDR1 reads SQVTM; CDR2 reads ANQGSEA. The CDR3 loop spans 12 amino acids. Trimming removed 8 bases at V and 1 base at J, with 11 bases between. This chain's CDR3 is CSLLAGNTEAFF. Written as DNA, the CDR3 is TGCAGCCTCCTTGCAGGGAACACTGAAGCTTTCTTT.

The chain recombines TRBV28 with TRBJ2-1, with 10 bases fitting TRBD1. Germline values: CDR1 MDHEN, CDR2 SYDVKM. J lost 9 bases, V lost 6 bases, and 8 bases had no gene match. The CDR3 sequence is 14 residues long. CDR3 sequence reads: CASRLQGTGVEQFF. Here the CDR3 DNA reads TGTGCCAGCAGGTTACAGGGGACAGGGGTTGAGCAGTTCTTC.

The table lists this clonotype with a few counts. The chain links TRBV20-1 to TRBJ1-5; 7 nucleotides align to TRBD1. The CDR3 is 15 amino acids. Germline loops: CDR1 DFQATT, CDR2 SNEGSKA (reference sequence). The J segment lost 0 bases and the V segment lost 6 bases, leaving 8 bases of the junction unmatched. This CDR3 is CSARDSQYSNQPQHF. The CDR3 DNA reads as TGCAGTGCCCGGGACAGTCAATATAGCAATCAGCCCCAGCATTTT.

The rearrangement uses TRBV6-1 and TRBJ2-7; D gene ambiguous. The length of the CDR3 is 11 residues. V was shortened by 3 bases and J by 7 bases, with 7 bases between the two germline ends. The germline gives CDR1 MNHNS, CDR2 SASEGT. CDR3 coding DNA: TGTGCCAGCAGTGAGATAACAGAGCAGTACTTC. Amino acids: CASSEITEQYF.

This chain's CDR3 is CASSQDRRQGFNEQFF. The CDR3 DNA reads as TGTGCCAGCAGCCAAGATCGCCGACAGGGATTCAATGAGCAGTTCTTC. The J gene is TRBJ2-1, the V gene TRBV4-2; 7 bases align to TRBD1. The CDR3 is 16 residues long. The V and J ends lost 0 bases and 6 bases, in that order; junction bases with no gene match: 8. CDR1 is LGHNA, CDR2 YNFKEQ, per germline.

The chain is built from TRBV7-2 and TRBJ2-3; 8 nucleotides match TRBD2. Germline assignment: CDR1 SGHTA and CDR2 FQGNSA. The ends lost 2 bases at V and 4 bases at J; junction bases unmatched: 11. The CDR3 is 17 amino acids. The CDR3 loop is CASSLRLLAGFSDTQYF. As DNA, the CDR3 is TGTGCCAGCAGCTTACGACTATTAGCGGGGTTCTCAGATACGCAGTATTTT.

In this sample, this clonotype turned up a few times. The chain uses TRBV12-3 or TRBV12-4 and TRBJ1-1, with 9 nucleotides matching TRBD1. With V trimmed by 6 bases and J by 4 bases, 6 bases remained unmatched. The CDR3 contains 14 residues. Here the CDR3 DNA reads TGTGCCAGCAGCGTTACAGGGGGCGTCACTGAAGCTTTCTTT. As protein: CASSVTGGVTEAFF.